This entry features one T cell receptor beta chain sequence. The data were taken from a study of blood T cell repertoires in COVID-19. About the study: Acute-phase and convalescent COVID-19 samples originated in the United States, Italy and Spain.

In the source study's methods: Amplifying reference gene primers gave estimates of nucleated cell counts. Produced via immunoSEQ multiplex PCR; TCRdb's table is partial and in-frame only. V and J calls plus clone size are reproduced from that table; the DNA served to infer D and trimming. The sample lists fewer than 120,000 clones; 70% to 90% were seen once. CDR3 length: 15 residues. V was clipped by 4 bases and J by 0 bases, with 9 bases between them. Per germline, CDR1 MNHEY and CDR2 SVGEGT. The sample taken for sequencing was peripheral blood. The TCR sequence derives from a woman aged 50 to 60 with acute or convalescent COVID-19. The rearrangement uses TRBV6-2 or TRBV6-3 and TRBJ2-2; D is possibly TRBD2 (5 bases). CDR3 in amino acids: CASSLSGTNTGELFF. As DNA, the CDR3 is TGTGCCAGCAGTTTAAGCGGAACGAACACCGGGGAGCTGTTTTTT.